The present entry profiles one T cell receptor (beta chain) with its context. Its specific antigen is unknown. Base qualities are not at hand, and no much larger clone is one base apart. Other nucleotide sequences in the sample specify the same CDR3. Enrolling through a virtual design, the prospective study's participants ranged in age from roughly 18 to 90 years and lived across about two dozen United States geographic areas. In the prospective study, cohorts were assigned on the basis of participant-reported clinical history obtained from a screening survey and a study questionnaire. ImmuneRACE Cohort 3 recovered participants were defined by two consecutive negative NP/OP PCR tests, healthcare professional clearance, or symptom resolution. In the prospective study, mobile phlebotomists collected whole blood, serum and a nasopharyngeal or oropharyngeal swab from each participant. Prospective study participants could optionally give additional blood draws and questionnaires over an approximately 2-month period. Prospective study blood samples were shipped either frozen or at room temperature before DNA extraction.

From cysteine to phenylalanine, the CDR3 is 15 amino acids long. Of all the DNA, just the CDR3 is kept, 45 bases in frame from base 1. The germline V gene sets CDR1 to SGHRS and CDR2 to YFSETQ. The junction shows trimming of 0 bases on V and 1 base on J, and the gene matches do not reach 0 bases of it. The sample belongs to a study of blood T cell repertoires in COVID-19 (dated by TCRdb to about 2020). General notes on the study: The collaborator samples originated in the United States, Italy and Spain and spanned the acute and convalescent phases of COVID-19. A freely available public database, intended as a resource for researchers studying the immune response to SARS-CoV-2, is where the repertoires were released. A de-identified subject ID, COVID-19 status, age in years and sex were almost always included in the sample metadata. Where available, HLA class I and class II types were obtained from metadata supplied by the sample provider rather than from assay-based typing. Subjects who had been exposed to COVID-19, were actively infected with it, or had recovered from it provided the deeply sampled blood TCRbeta repertoires that made up the dataset. Samples came from the ongoing ImmuneRACE study (first 160 participants) plus 1,254 subjects from 6 global collaborators. The prospective study material was composed of cDNA or gDNA derived from T cells, B-cell-depleted T cells, or PBMCs. Broad study findings and their caveats: The quantity of clinical and demographic metadata differed by source and by participant and was supplied without curation.

TCRbeta CDR3 regions were amplified from genomic DNA by means of the immunoSEQ Assay, a bias-controlled multiplex PCR. The authors' pipeline ran thus. The number of nucleated cells in each sample was estimated by amplification of reference gene primers within the assay. To quantify the absolute abundance of each unique TCRbeta CDR3 rearrangement, sequence reads were collapsed and filtered. Productive Simpson clonality was computed per sample as the square root of Simpson's diversity index over productive rearrangements. TCRdb re-hosts the immuneACCESS table, in-frame sequences only. Its copies lack some clones; in the studies checked, an unresolved V gene accounts for under half of them, and the cause for the rest is not known. For V, J and clone size, that table is used; D and trimming come from the DNA. This sample holds about 270,000 clones; 75% to 90% were observed only once. Together, the top ten hold 2% to 3% of the sample.

The sequenced sample consisted of PBMCs or T cells enriched from blood (not recorded which). The rearranged segments are TRBV5-1 and TRBJ1-5, and 8 junctional nucleotides match TRBD1. The sequence came from a woman younger than 30 who had recovered from COVID-19. The CDR3 in this case is CASSLAGGSNQPQHF. The nucleotides are TGCGCCAGCAGCTTGGCAGGGGGCAGCAATCAGCCCCAGCATTTT.